This T cell receptor beta chain was found in a study of shared clonotypes between healthy human individuals. With regard to this clone: No antigen is known for it.

Positively selected for CCR7, the CD45RO-negative cells used as naive CD8 cells excluded terminally differentiated effector memory CD45RA+ cells. The CDR3 covers 17 residues. The germline gives CDR1 SGDLS, CDR2 YYNGEE. V was trimmed by 3 bases and J by 6 bases, leaving 24 bases between them. Study results and limitations: An effect of sequencing depth on clonotype sharing among donors was expected.

TCRdb's copy holds only in-frame clones and misses some; the assay was immunoSEQ multiplex PCR. This sample has under 1 million clones, with 95% to 97% found just once. The rearrangement links TRBV9 to TRBJ2-5; tentatively, D is TRBD2 (7 bases). The sample was naive CD8+ T cells sorted from blood. The sequence derives from a man between 25 and 39 years old in good health. For the CDR3, the DNA is TGTGCCAGCAGCGCCCGGAGGTCGGGGGGCCGGGAGCAGACCCAGTACTTC. Amino acid sequence: CASSARRSGGREQTQYF.